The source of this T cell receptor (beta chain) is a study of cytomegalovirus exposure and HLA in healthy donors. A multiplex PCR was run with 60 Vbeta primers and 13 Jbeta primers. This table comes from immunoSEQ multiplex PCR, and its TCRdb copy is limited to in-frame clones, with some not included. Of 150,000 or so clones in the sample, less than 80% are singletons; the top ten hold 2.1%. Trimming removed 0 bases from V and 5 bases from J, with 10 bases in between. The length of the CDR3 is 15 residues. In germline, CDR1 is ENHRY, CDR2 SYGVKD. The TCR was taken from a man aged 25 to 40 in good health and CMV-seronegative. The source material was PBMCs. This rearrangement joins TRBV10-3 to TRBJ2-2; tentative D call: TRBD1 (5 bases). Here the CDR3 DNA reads TGTGCCATCAGTGAGTCTTCAGGGCGGACCGGGGAGCTGTTTTTT. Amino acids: CAISESSGRTGELFF.